This T cell receptor beta chain originates from a study of siplizumab effects on memory and regulatory T cells. Findings of the study overall: With siplizumab, cumulative frequency of CD4+ memory-derived alloreactive sequences dropped significantly. Apparently more diverse than memory cells, naive T cells also seemed major alloresponse contributors. A naive or memory phenotype could not be assigned to roughly 80-95% of the proliferating CD4+ or CD8+ clones.

The count of this clone is one. The antigen is not known. This table comes from immunoSEQ multiplex PCR, and its TCRdb copy is limited to in-frame clones, with some not included. The sample holds 94,000 or so clones; about 96% are singletons and the top ten take less than 0.035%. The ends were cut back, 5 bases at V and 4 bases at J, with 9 bases in the middle. The CDR3 loop spans 11 amino acids. From germline, CDR1 is DFQATT and CDR2 SNEGSKA (reference sequence). Sequencing used naive CD4+ T cells sorted from blood. The chain couples TRBV20-1 to TRBJ2-7; unclear D gene. This TCR was recovered from a human donor in good health. CDR3 sequence: CSAYLAYEQYF. The CDR3 region has the DNA TGCAGTGCTTACTTAGCTTACGAGCAGTACTTC.